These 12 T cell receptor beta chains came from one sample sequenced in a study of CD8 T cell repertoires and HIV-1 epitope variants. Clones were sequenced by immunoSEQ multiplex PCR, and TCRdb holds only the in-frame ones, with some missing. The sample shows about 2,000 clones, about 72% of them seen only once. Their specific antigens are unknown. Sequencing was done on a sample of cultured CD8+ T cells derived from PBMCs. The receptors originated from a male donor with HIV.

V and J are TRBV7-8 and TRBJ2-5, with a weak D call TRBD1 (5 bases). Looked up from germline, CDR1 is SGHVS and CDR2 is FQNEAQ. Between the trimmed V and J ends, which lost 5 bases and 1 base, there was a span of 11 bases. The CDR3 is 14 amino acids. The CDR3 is CASSDGQPQETQYF. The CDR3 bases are TGTGCCAGCAGCGACGGACAACCCCAAGAGACCCAGTACTTC.

CDR3: CASSRDRDSGEQYF. In DNA, the CDR3 is TGTGCCAGCAGTCGAGACAGGGATTCGGGCGAGCAGTACTTC. V usage is TRBV6-1 and J usage is TRBJ2-7; 7 nucleotides match TRBD1. Trimming cost V 5 bases and J 6 bases; bases outside gene matches: 10. Germline V gene data show CDR1 as MNHNS and CDR2 as SASEGT. The CDR3 extends over 14 amino acids.

In nucleotides, the CDR3 is TGTGCCAGCAGGCCGTCCAGAACGGCCACTAATGAGCAGTTCTTC. Residues: CASRPSRTATNEQFF. This sequence joins TRBV6-5 and TRBJ2-1; D not resolved. Per the germline V gene, CDR1 is MNHEY and CDR2 is SVGAGI. This CDR3 is built from 15 residues. Trimming took 6 bases from V and 7 from J, leaving 19 bases between them.

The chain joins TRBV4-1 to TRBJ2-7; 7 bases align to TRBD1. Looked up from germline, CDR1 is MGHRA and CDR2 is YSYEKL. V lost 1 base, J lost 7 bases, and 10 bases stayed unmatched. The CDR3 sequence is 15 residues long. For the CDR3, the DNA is TGCGCCAGCAGCCAAGTAGACAGGGAGTCCAGGGAGCAGTACTTC. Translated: CASSQVDRESREQYF.

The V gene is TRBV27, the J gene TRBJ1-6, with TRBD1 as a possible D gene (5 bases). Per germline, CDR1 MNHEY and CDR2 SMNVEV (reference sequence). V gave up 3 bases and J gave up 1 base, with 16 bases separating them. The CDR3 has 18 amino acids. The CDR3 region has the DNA TGTGCCAGCAGTTTGGGGCGGGGCCAGACGTCCTATAATTCACCCCTCCACTTT. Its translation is CASSLGRGQTSYNSPLHF.

CDR3 sequence reads: CASSLGQDLNYGYTF. The CDR3 DNA is TGCGCCAGCAGCCTGGGACAGGACCTGAACTATGGCTACACCTTC. This chain uses TRBV4-1 with TRBJ1-2; TRBD1 agrees at 8 bases. J was trimmed by 2 bases and V by 4 bases; bases with no gene match: 6. The CDR3 has 15 residues. Germline CDR1 MGHRA, CDR2 YSYEKL.

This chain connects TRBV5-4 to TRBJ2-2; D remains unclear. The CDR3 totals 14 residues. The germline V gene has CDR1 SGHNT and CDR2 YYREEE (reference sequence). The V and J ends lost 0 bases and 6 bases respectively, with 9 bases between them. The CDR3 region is CASSLAETPGELFF. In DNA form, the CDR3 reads TGTGCCAGCAGCTTGGCCGAGACTCCCGGGGAGCTGTTTTTT. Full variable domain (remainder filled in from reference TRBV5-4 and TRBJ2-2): ETGVTQSPTHLIKTRGQQVTLRCSSQSGHNTVSWYQQALGQGPQFIFQYYREEENGRGNFPPRFSGLQFPNYSSELNVNALELDDSALYLCASSLAETPGELFFGEGSRLTVL.

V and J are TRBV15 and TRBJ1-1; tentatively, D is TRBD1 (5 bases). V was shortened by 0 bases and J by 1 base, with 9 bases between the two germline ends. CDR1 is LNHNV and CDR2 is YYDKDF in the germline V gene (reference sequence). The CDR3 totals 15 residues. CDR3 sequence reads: CATSRDRGENTEAFF. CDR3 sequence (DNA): TGTGCCACCAGCAGAGATCGGGGCGAGAACACTGAAGCTTTCTTT.

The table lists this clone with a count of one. The CDR3 loop is CASSLGEQGTEAFF. For the CDR3, the DNA is TGTGCCAGCAGCTTAGGCGAGCAAGGGACTGAAGCTTTCTTT. This chain uses TRBV7-9 with TRBJ1-1; D remains unclear. CDR3 length: 14 amino acids. The germline CDR1 and CDR2 sequences are SEHNR and FQNEAQ (reference sequence). The ends were cut back, 1 base at V and 5 bases at J, with 11 bases in the middle.

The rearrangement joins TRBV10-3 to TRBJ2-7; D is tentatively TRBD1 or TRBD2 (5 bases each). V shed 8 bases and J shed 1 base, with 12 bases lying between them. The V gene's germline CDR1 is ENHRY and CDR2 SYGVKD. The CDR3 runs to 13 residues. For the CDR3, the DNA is TGTGCCATCGCTGCTGGGGGTTCCTACGAGCAGTACTTC. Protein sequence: CAIAAGGSYEQYF.

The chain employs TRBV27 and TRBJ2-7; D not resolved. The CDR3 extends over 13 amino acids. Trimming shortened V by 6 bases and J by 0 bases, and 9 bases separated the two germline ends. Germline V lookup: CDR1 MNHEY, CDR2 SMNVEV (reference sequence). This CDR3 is CASRNWDSYEQYF. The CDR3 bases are TGTGCCAGCAGGAACTGGGACTCCTACGAGCAGTACTTC.

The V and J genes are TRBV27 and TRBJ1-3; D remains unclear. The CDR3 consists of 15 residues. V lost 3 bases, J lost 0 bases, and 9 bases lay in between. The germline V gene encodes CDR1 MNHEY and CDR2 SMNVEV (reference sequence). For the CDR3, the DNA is TGTGCCAGCAGTTTGTCACGGAGCTCTGGAAACACCATATATTTT. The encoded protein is CASSLSRSSGNTIYF.